The sequence of this T cell receptor beta chain was determined in a study of naive and memory T cell subsets. This clonotype has a count of ten or more. Its antigen is as yet unknown. CDR1 SGHRS and CDR2 YFSETQ come from the germline V gene. The CDR3 runs 15 residues. V was trimmed by 0 bases and J by 2 bases, leaving 11 bases between them. General study points: This RNA-based method may be sensitive to activation-related transcript changes.

Four PCR rounds used nested alpha and beta constant region primers plus the SP2 primer. For blood and skin samples, reverse transcription used TCR alpha and beta constant primers. TCRdb itself ran the 5' RACE reads through MiXCR, one entry per CDR3 protein. The table lists 25,000 to 35,000 distinct CDR3 sequences, roughly a sixth of them singletons. A UMI-containing oligonucleotide was joined by 3' ligation to the TCR cDNA template. Whole blood, 2.5 ml, came from adult healthy volunteers. Input was roughly 1 to 1000 ng of DNase-treated total RNA without cell sorting. The receptor comes from a female donor in good health. The V and J genes are TRBV5-1 and TRBJ1-1, with D perhaps TRBD1 (5 bases). DNA for the CDR3: TGCGCCAGCAGCTTGGCCGGGACGGTAAACACTGAAGCTTTCTTT. This translates into CASSLAGTVNTEAFF.